These T cell receptor beta chains were read from a single sample in a study of Ad26.COV2.S vaccination and SARS-CoV-2 variants. Clones were read by immunoSEQ multiplex PCR, and TCRdb kept only the in-frame ones, dropping some. Of around 450,000 clones listed, around 90% are singletons. Sequenced material: peripheral blood, taken in a trial of Ad26.COV2.S vaccine versus placebo. The source of these receptors is a person aged 18-65 years who received the Ad26.COV2.S COVID-19 vaccine or a placebo. The CDR3 runs from the conserved cysteine through the conserved F or W. The order of the fields is J gene, clone size, D gene, V gene, CDR3 length, CDR3 protein, CDR3 DNA. D genes are given only for firm matches. Not every row has a clone size; where given, it reads once, few, many or a size class.

>TRBJ2-7|NA|NA|TRBV13|16
CASSWMLGEHSYEQYF
TGTGCCAGCAGCTGGATGCTTGGGGAGCACTCCTACGAGCAGTACTTC
>TRBJ2-7|NA|TRBD2|TRBV7-2|16
CASSTFAGGSYVEQYF
TGTGCCAGCAGTACCTTTGCGGGCGGGAGTTATGTCGAGCAGTACTTC
>TRBJ2-7|NA|NA|TRBV29-1|13
CSAVAGDSYEQYF
TGCAGCGCTGTTGCAGGTGACTCCTACGAGCAGTACTTC
>TRBJ2-7|NA|TRBD1|TRBV28|14
CASSLRQGVDEQYF
TGTGCCAGCAGCTTGAGACAGGGGGTGGACGAGCAGTACTTC
>TRBJ2-5|NA|TRBD2|TRBV19|14
CASRSVAGGETQYF
TGTGCCAGTAGATCGGTAGCGGGGGGGGAGACCCAGTACTTC
>TRBJ2-2|NA|NA|TRBV6-5|15
CASSSERVYTGELFF
TGTGCCAGCAGCTCCGAGAGGGTTTACACCGGGGAGCTGTTTTTT
>TRBJ1-2|NA|NA|TRBV10-3|12
CAIARGGDGYTF
TGTGCCATCGCCAGGGGAGGAGATGGCTACACCTTC
>TRBJ2-5|NA|TRBD2|TRBV11-2|14
CASSLAGGGETQYF
TGTGCCAGCAGCTTAGCGGGAGGGGGAGAGACCCAGTACTTC
>TRBJ1-2|NA|TRBD1|TRBV7-9|14
CASSTATGSYGYTF
TGTGCCAGCAGCACCGCGACAGGGTCCTATGGCTACACCTTC
>TRBJ2-1|NA|NA|TRBV6-1|16
CASSGGTGAPYNEQFF
TGTGCCAGCAGTGGGGGGACGGGAGCACCCTACAATGAGCAGTTCTTC
>TRBJ1-1|NA|TRBD1|TRBV30|14
CAWSLQGAATEAFF
TGTGCCTGGAGTCTCCAGGGGGCCGCCACTGAAGCTTTCTTT
>TRBJ2-1|NA|NA|TRBV7-8|17
CASSSSSGTAPYNEQFF
TGTGCCAGCAGCTCGAGTTCCGGGACGGCACCCTACAATGAGCAGTTCTTC
>TRBJ2-7|NA|TRBD2|TRBV28|15
CASSLSASGAYEQYF
TGTGCCAGCAGTTTATCGGCTAGCGGGGCCTACGAGCAGTACTTC
>TRBJ2-7|once|NA|TRBV11-2|12
CASTHRSYEQYF
TGTGCCAGCACCCACAGATCCTACGAGCAGTACTTC
>TRBJ2-1|NA|TRBD2|TRBV18|15
CASSPGGGPYNEQFF
TGTGCCAGCTCACCAGGGGGAGGGCCTTATAATGAGCAGTTCTTC